This T cell receptor beta chain was documented in a study of T cells in Graves' hyperthyroidism and ophthalmopathy. RNA transcripts provided the source from which TCR beta CDR3 regions were amplified. The TCR CDR3 was amplified in a first-round RT-PCR using the HTBI primer set. TCRdb ran MiXCR on the multiplex PCR reads and lists one entry per CDR3 protein. The sample contains a few hundred thousand distinct CDR3 sequences, about 45% of which appear only once. The ends lost 6 bases at V and 6 bases at J; junction bases unmatched: 11. This CDR3 contains 17 residues. Germline V gene data show CDR1 as ENHRY and CDR2 as SYGVKD. This clonotype was seen ten or more times.

The TCR sequence derives from an adult woman with Graves' disease, either hyperthyroidism or ophthalmopathy (not recorded which). Sequencing input: peripheral blood or thyroid tissue (not recorded which). J is TRBJ2-6 and V is TRBV10-3; 10 bases are a match to TRBD2. CDR3 coding DNA: TGTGCCATCAGGGCGGGAGCGGGAGGGCCTGAGGCCAACGTCCTGACTTTC. Its translation is CAIRAGAGGPEANVLTF.